These T cell receptor beta chains were read from a single sample in a study of long-term antiretroviral therapy in people with HIV. Assay used: immunoSEQ multiplex PCR; TCRdb lists only in-frame clones, some missing. The sample lists fewer than 25,000 clones; 75% to 90% were seen once. The sample consisted of unsorted PBMCs, taken approximately 6.2 years after starting antiretroviral therapy. The receptors come from a man aged 25 to 40 with HIV. The CDR3 runs from the conserved cysteine through the conserved F or W. The D gene is left open where the match is weak. Some rows have no size entry. The others give once, few or many, or a class for an expanded clone.

v_call,j_call,d_call,clone_size,cdr3_nt,cdr3_aa
TRBV6-6,TRBJ1-2,TRBD1,-,TGTGCCAGCAGGAGCGGACAGGGGAGCTCATTGGAGGGCTACACCTTC,CASRSGQGSSLEGYTF
TRBV7-2,TRBJ1-2,TRBD1,few,TGTGCCAGCAGCTTAGGGACAGGGCTTAACTATGGCTACACCTTC,CASSLGTGLNYGYTF
TRBV7-7,TRBJ2-1,TRBD2,-,TGTGCCAGCAGCTTGGGACTAGCGGGAGTAACAGATGAGCAGTTCTTC,CASSLGLAGVTDEQFF
TRBV6-6,TRBJ1-2,-,-,TGTGCCAGCAGTTACAGGGGTGAGGGCTACACCTTC,CASSYRGEGYTF
TRBV9,TRBJ1-2,-,-,TGTGCCAGCAGCCCCATAGGGGGGGAAAACTATGGCTACACCTTC,CASSPIGGENYGYTF
TRBV7-8,TRBJ2-6,-,-,TGTGCCAGCAGCGATGCGGGGAGGGCCAACGTCCTGACTTTC,CASSDAGRANVLTF
TRBV9,TRBJ1-1,TRBD1,-,TGTGCCAGCAGCCCCCAGGGACAGGGTTTCACTGAAGCTTTCTTT,CASSPQGQGFTEAFF
TRBV28,TRBJ2-5,-,few,TGTGCCAGCAGTTTCCGCTTCGGAATTCGGCGGCCCCAAGAGACCCAGTACTTC,CASSFRFGIRRPQETQYF
TRBV6-6,TRBJ1-5,TRBD1,-,TGTGCCAGCGGACAGGGCAATCAGCCCCAGCATTTT,CASGQGNQPQHF
TRBV28,TRBJ1-6,-,-,TGTGCCAGCAGTGTTGTCGGGAGCTCCTATAATTCACCCCTCCACTTT,CASSVVGSSYNSPLHF
TRBV6-1,TRBJ2-7,TRBD1,-,TGTGCCAGCAGTGTGGAGACAGGGTTCTACGAGCAGTACTTC,CASSVETGFYEQYF
TRBV28,TRBJ1-2,-,-,TGTGCCAGCAGTTCCACCATAGGGGTACAGGGTCGCGGCTACACCTTC,CASSSTIGVQGRGYTF
TRBV10-2,TRBJ2-7,-,-,TGCGCCAGCAGTGAGTCCGCAGGACGGCGGGCCTACGAGCAGTACTTC,CASSESAGRRAYEQYF
TRBV18,TRBJ1-5,-,-,TGTGCCAGCTCCAGAAGCGGGGGGTTTCAGCCCCAGCATTTT,CASSRSGGFQPQHF
TRBV19,TRBJ1-2,TRBD1,-,TGTGCCAGTTCGACAGGGGGCGCAAAAATCTATGGCTACACCTTC,CASSTGGAKIYGYTF
TRBV19,TRBJ1-2,-,few,TGTGCCAGTAGTATACAGGGGCCCAACTATGGCTACACCTTC,CASSIQGPNYGYTF
TRBV7-2,TRBJ1-6,-,-,TGTGCCAGCAGCCTCGGGTCTCCGTATAATTCACCCCTCCACTTT,CASSLGSPYNSPLHF
TRBV28,TRBJ2-7,-,few,TGTGCCAGCAGTAAGACTGCCCAGTACTTC,CASSKTAQYF
TRBV5-1,TRBJ2-1,-,-,TGCGCCAGCAGCTTATCGAGCCAGCAATACAATGAGCAGTTCTTC,CASSLSSQQYNEQFF
TRBV5-8,TRBJ1-4,-,-,TGTGCCAGCAGACTAGGGGGTTCTAATGAAAAACTGTTTTTT,CASRLGGSNEKLFF
TRBV11-2,TRBJ2-2,-,-,TGTGCCAGCAGCGGGGGCCTGAACACCGGGGAGCTGTTTTTT,CASSGGLNTGELFF
TRBV7-2,TRBJ1-1,TRBD1,-,TGTGCCAGCAGCCGGGACAGGGCGCCTTTGGACACTGAAGCTTTCTTT,CASSRDRAPLDTEAFF
TRBV27,TRBJ2-7,-,-,TGTGCCAGCAGTGGACTGGGGGGTGGTATCTACGAGCAGTACTTC,CASSGLGGGIYEQYF
TRBV21-1,TRBJ1-5,-,few,TGTGCCAGCAGCAAAGCCAGCAATCAGCCCCAGCATTTT,CASSKASNQPQHF
TRBV28,TRBJ1-2,-,-,TGTGCCAGCAGTTTATGGAGGGGAACCGGGACTGTTAACTATGGCTACACCTTC,CASSLWRGTGTVNYGYTF
TRBV7-6,TRBJ1-2,TRBD1,-,TGTGCCAGCAGCCCGACAGGGAACTATGGCTACACCTTC,CASSPTGNYGYTF
TRBV6-5,TRBJ1-1,-,-,TGTGCCAGCAGTATCAGGGGACCTATTACTGAAGCTTTCTTT,CASSIRGPITEAFF
TRBV19,TRBJ1-5,TRBD1,-,TGTGCCAGTAGTATAGGCGAAGGACAGGGGGCGCGTGGGCCCCAGCATTTT,CASSIGEGQGARGPQHF
TRBV28,TRBJ1-1,-,-,TGTGCCAGCAGTTTTAAAACTGAAGCTTTCTTT,CASSFKTEAFF
TRBV4-3,TRBJ2-1,TRBD2,-,TGCGCCAGCAGCCAAGATCGTCGGACTAGCCGATACAATGAGCAGTTCTTC,CASSQDRRTSRYNEQFF
TRBV7-8,TRBJ2-7,TRBD2,-,TGTGCCAGCAGCTCATCCGGGACTAGAGTCTACGAGCAGTACTTC,CASSSSGTRVYEQYF
TRBV5-6,TRBJ2-3,TRBD2,-,TGTGCCAGCAGCTTGGGACTAGCGGGGGGGCGAGGAGATACGCAGTATTTT,CASSLGLAGGRGDTQYF
TRBV9,TRBJ2-3,-,-,TGTGCCAGCAGCGTAGGTCGAGGAGGGCAGGTTGGAGATACGCAGTATTTT,CASSVGRGGQVGDTQYF
TRBV11-2,TRBJ2-2,-,-,TGTGCCAGCAGCCCTAGCCCTGACAGGAACACCGGGGAGCTGTTTTTT,CASSPSPDRNTGELFF
TRBV4-1,TRBJ2-5,-,-,TGCGCCAGCAGCCAAGTAGGGGCAGGGGAAATAGGAGAGACCCAGTACTTC,CASSQVGAGEIGETQYF
TRBV19,TRBJ1-1,TRBD1,-,TGTGCCAGTAGTACGCCGGGACAGTACACTGAAGCTTTCTTT,CASSTPGQYTEAFF
TRBV7-9,TRBJ2-1,-,-,TGTGCCAGCAGCTTAGGAGACCGTGCCTACACGGAGCAGTTCTTC,CASSLGDRAYTEQFF
TRBV6-5,TRBJ2-1,TRBD1,-,TGTGCCAGCAGCAATGACAGGGTGGGATACAATGAGCAGTTCTTC,CASSNDRVGYNEQFF
TRBV25-1,TRBJ2-5,-,-,TGTGCCAGCCTGAGGAGTTGGGGAAGTGGGGAGACCCAGTACTTC,CASLRSWGSGETQYF
TRBV4-1,TRBJ2-1,-,-,-,CASSHLRARAFNEQFF
TRBV5-5,TRBJ2-1,TRBD1,-,TGTGCCAGCAGCTCCGCGGGACAGGGAGGGAATGAGCAGTTCTTC,CASSSAGQGGNEQFF
TRBV30,TRBJ2-7,-,-,TGTGCCTGGAGTACCCTCTACGAGCAGTACTTC,CAWSTLYEQYF
TRBV6-5,TRBJ2-7,-,-,TGTGCCAGCGCACGGGTTCGCCAACAAGTCTACGAGCAGTACTTC,CASARVRQQVYEQYF
TRBV7-9,TRBJ2-3,-,-,TGTGCCAGCAGCTTGGGACCCCCCAAGGGAGGAGATACGCAGTATTTT,CASSLGPPKGGDTQYF
TRBV7-9,TRBJ2-5,-,-,TGTGCCAGCAGCTTAGTTACTAGCCTACAAGAGACCCAGTACTTC,CASSLVTSLQETQYF
TRBV7-6,TRBJ2-1,-,-,TGTGCCAGCAGCTTACAGGGGCGACTAGCCCTTTACAATGAGCAGTTCTTC,CASSLQGRLALYNEQFF
TRBV27,TRBJ2-7,TRBD2,-,TGTGCCAGCAGTTATAATCCCAGCGGGAGTCAATCCTACGAGCAGTACTTC,CASSYNPSGSQSYEQYF
TRBV7-9,TRBJ2-2,-,-,TGTGCCAGCAGCTTCCGACTAGGTGGAGACACCGGGGAGCTGTTTTTT,CASSFRLGGDTGELFF
TRBV28,TRBJ2-1,-,once,TGTGCCAGCAGTTTATTACAGGGCCCTAGCTCCTACAATGAGCAGTTCTTC,CASSLLQGPSSYNEQFF
TRBV7-3,TRBJ2-1,-,-,TGTGCCAGCAGACTCGACAGAAACAATGAGCAGTTCTTC,CASRLDRNNEQFF
TRBV28,TRBJ2-4,-,once,TGTGCCAGCATCCCCCAAAGACAAACCAAAAACATTCAGTACTTC,CASIPQRQTKNIQYF
TRBV5-4,TRBJ2-7,-,-,TGTGCCAGCAGCTTACCCAGGGGCGGGAGCTCCTACGAGCAGTACTTC,CASSLPRGGSSYEQYF
TRBV11-3,TRBJ2-3,-,-,TGTGCCAGCAGCTTAACTAGCTCAGATACGCAGTATTTT,CASSLTSSDTQYF
TRBV6-4,TRBJ1-1,-,-,TGTGCCAGCAGTGACGGGGCAAACACTGAAGCTTTCTTT,CASSDGANTEAFF
TRBV4-1,TRBJ2-7,TRBD1,-,TGCGCCAGCAGCCAAGACTCGCCGTCAGGGGGAGACTCCTACGAGCAGTACTTC,CASSQDSPSGGDSYEQYF